This TCR beta chain was captured by sequencing in a study of blood T cell repertoires in COVID-19. On the study more broadly: Samples came from the United States, Italy and Spain, spanning acute and convalescent COVID-19. T cells, B-cell-depleted T cells, or PBMCs supplied cDNA or gDNA.

In the authors' workflow: By means of reference gene primer amplification, nucleated cell counts were estimated. This table comes from immunoSEQ multiplex PCR, and its TCRdb copy is limited to in-frame clones, with some not included. The V and J calls and clone size come from that table; D and trimming were worked out from the DNA. The sample lists about 270,000 clones, 80% to 90% seen once, with around 10% in the top ten. The clonotype comes from a woman in her 70s with acute or convalescent COVID-19. Sequencing was performed on peripheral blood.

The DNA of the CDR3 is TGTGCCACCAAACAGGGCGGGCGCGAAGCTTTCTTT. Its protein is CATKQGGREAFF. This chain joins TRBV19 and TRBJ1-1; perhaps TRBD1 as D (6 bases). The V end was cut by 10 bases, the J end by 8 bases, with 17 bases between. From germline, CDR1 is LNHDA and CDR2 SQIVND (reference sequence). This CDR3 region has 12 residues.